The 10 T cell receptor beta chains presented below share a single source sample, sequenced in a study of neoadjuvant anti-PD-1 for oral cavity cancer. Clones were read by immunoSEQ multiplex PCR, and TCRdb kept only the in-frame ones, dropping some. In the table there are 70,000 to 95,000 clones, 84% of which are singletons. Source: PBMCs, taken before nivolumab (anti-PD-1) treatment. The source is a person aged 35 to 85 with oral cavity squamous cell carcinoma.

The chain is built from TRBV6-6 and TRBJ1-5; a weak D match, TRBD1 (5 bases). The germline V gene has CDR1 MNHNY and CDR2 SVGAGI (reference sequence). This CDR3 has 13 amino acids. Between the trimmed V and J ends, which lost 2 bases and 13 bases, there was a span of 15 bases. CDR3 amino acids: CASSYGGGTEQHF. In DNA form, the CDR3 reads TGTGCCAGCAGTTACGGGGGGGGTACAGAACAGCATTTT.

In nucleotides, the CDR3 is TGCAGCGTTGACAGGAGCAAACACAATGAGCAGTTCTTC. It encodes CSVDRSKHNEQFF. The chain combines TRBV29-1 with TRBJ2-1; no definite D call. The CDR3 spans 13 residues. The V end was cut by 3 bases, the J end by 5 bases, with 11 bases between. Germline CDR1 SQVTM, CDR2 ANQGSEA.

This sequence joins TRBV6-5 and TRBJ2-7; 12 bases line up with TRBD1. The V gene's germline CDR1 is MNHEY and CDR2 SVGAGI. The CDR3 length is 15 residues. Trimming at V came to 6 bases and at J to 6 bases, leaving 9 bases not matched to a gene. The CDR3 loop reads CASSRGTGGIGEQYF. CDR3 sequence (DNA): TGTGCCAGCAGCCGGGGGACAGGGGGCATCGGCGAGCAGTACTTC.

V is TRBV5-6 and J is TRBJ2-1; 13 nucleotides match TRBD2. Germline-derived CDR1 and CDR2 are SGHDT and YYEEEE. The CDR3 spans 14 residues. The V and J ends lost 2 bases and 10 bases, in that order; junction bases with no gene match: 3. The CDR3 sequence: CASSLLAGGREQFF. The CDR3 DNA follows: TGTGCCAGCAGCTTACTAGCGGGAGGGCGAGAGCAGTTCTTC. The whole variable domain, filled in from reference TRBV5-6 and TRBJ2-1, reads DAGVTQSPTHLIKTRGQQVTLRCSPKSGHDTVSWYQQALGQGPQFIFQYYEEEERQRGNFPDRFSGHQFPNYSSELNVNALLLGDSALYLCASSLLAGGREQFFGPGTRLTVL.

The gene calls are TRBV6-1 and TRBJ2-1; 8 bases map to TRBD1. V shed 2 bases, J shed 2 bases, and the junction held 5 bases outside the gene matches. Germline-derived CDR1 and CDR2 are MNHNS and SASEGT. The CDR3 is 16 residues long. The CDR3 DNA follows: TGTGCCAGCAGTGAAAGGGGGACAGGTGCCTACAATGAGCAGTTCTTC. This sequence encodes CASSERGTGAYNEQFF.

The chain uses TRBV30 and TRBJ2-7; no clear D. The germline CDR1 and CDR2 sequences are GTSNPN and SVGIG (reference sequence). The V end lost 3 bases, the J end lost 0 bases, and 6 bases lay between the germline ends. CDR3 length: 12 amino acids. The CDR3 nucleotides read TGTGCCTGGAGGGTGAGCTCCTACGAGCAGTACTTC. It is translated as CAWRVSSYEQYF.

The chain has TRBV10-1 and TRBJ2-7, with TRBD2 matching over 14 bases. J gave up 3 bases and V 4 bases, and 5 bases lay outside the gene matches. This CDR3 comprises 16 residues. Per the germline V gene, CDR1 is WNHNN and CDR2 is SYGVQD (reference sequence). The DNA for the CDR3 is TGCGCCAGCAGTGCCGGGACTAGCGGGAGTTACTACGAGCAGTACTTC. Protein sequence: CASSAGTSGSYYEQYF.

By share, this clone ranks as medium-sized. The genes are TRBV27 and TRBJ1-1; the D gene is possibly TRBD1 (5 bases). Trimming pared 6 bases from V and 0 bases from J, leaving 17 bases between. The length of the CDR3 is 16 residues. Germline V CDR1 and CDR2: MNHEY, SMNVEV (reference sequence). CDR3 protein: CASSLGVSGLNTEAFF. DNA of the CDR3: TGTGCCAGCAGCCTGGGGGTCTCTGGATTGAACACTGAAGCTTTCTTT.

This chain joins TRBV5-1 and TRBJ2-1, with D possibly being TRBD1 (6 bases). The CDR3 runs 16 residues. Trimming left V 4 bases short and J 0 bases short, with 14 bases between. In germline, CDR1 is SGHRS, CDR2 YFSETQ. The CDR3 region is CASSPGRGSSYNEQFF. In nucleotides, the CDR3 is TGCGCCAGCAGCCCGGGTAGGGGGAGCTCCTACAATGAGCAGTTCTTC.

The chain uses TRBV5-8 and TRBJ1-4, with 7 bases matching TRBD1. The germline V gene encodes CDR1 SGHTS and CDR2 YDEGEE. The CDR3 runs to 16 residues. Trimming took 2 bases from V and 8 from J; bases not matched to a gene: 12. CDR3 coding DNA: TGTGCCAGCAGCTTCCCCCAAGGGGGCGCGAGCGAAAAACTGTTTTTT. It is translated as CASSFPQGGASEKLFF.